Detailed here is one T cell receptor (beta chain). This receptor's antigen is unknown. No base-level quality is on record; no much larger clone is a single base apart. This entry comes from a study of naive and memory T cell subsets (dated by TCRdb to about 2017). In terms of the full investigation: The study applied an open-source, UMI-based TCR alpha and beta sequencing pipeline to sorted naive and memory peripheral blood T cell subsets. The results of the functional CMV T cell responses matched the IgG serology results in every case. RNA was DNase-treated and reverse transcribed with TCR constant-region primers, mostly using SuperScript III.

The CDR3 sequence holds 14 residues, the cysteine and phenylalanine included. Just CDR3 DNA is preserved here, 42 bases in frame from base 1. V ends up 3 bases short and J 4 bases short, with an unmatched junction base count of 4. According to the germline V gene, CDR1 reads SGDLS and CDR2 reads YYNGEE. The library relied on UMI-ligation and nested PCR. To cover both TRBC1 and TRBC2, the beta constant-region primer consisted of an equimolar mix of two oligonucleotides. The ligated cDNA went through four rounds of PCR with nested alpha and beta constant-region primers together with the SP2 primer. A single-stranded oligonucleotide carrying the SP2 primer and a 12-nucleotide UMI was ligated to the 3' end of the cDNA by T4 RNA ligase 1. The ligation reaction was kept at 16 degrees C for about 19-24 hours. To avoid over-amplification, PCR2 was usually performed as a SYBR Green qPCR and halted once a predetermined threshold was reached. Every purification after the first one was done using Agencourt AMPure XP magnetic beads. Library quantification was done by Qubit, followed by a TapeStation check on which the main peak was expected at around 650 bp. Pooled libraries were sequenced on an Illumina MiSeq using v2 2x251 paired-end kits, and typically roughly 0.9-2.2 million reads were obtained per sample. Each sample library was pooled at approximately 4 nM, and about 5-7.5% PhiX was included to improve cluster recognition. As for the authors' bioinformatics: Using tag matching that tolerated one base-pair mismatch, Decombinator assigned V and J genes to FASTQ reads that had been processed by Demultiplexor. Collapsinator used UMIs to correct both sequencing errors and frequency errors arising from PCR heterogeneity. TCRs were translated and CDR3s were extracted from the conserved cysteine to the FGXG phenylalanine by CDR3Translator, with non-productive sequences being flagged. Gini, Shannon entropy and inverse Simpson indices were computed after subsampling the repertoires to the same number of UMI-defined TCRs. Within the linear range, a power law was fitted by maximum likelihood to the distributions of clonotype abundance. For one naive CD8 sample, the pipeline and MIGEC produced similar UMI counts, unique TCR numbers and clonal distributions. One analysis removed from the naive repertoire any naive TCRs that were also present in any memory subset from the same donor. Repertoires were searched for some 7,000 CMV-associated CDR3 sequences compiled from VDJdb and a published dataset. Starting from the raw public reads, TCRdb applied fastp trimming at Q25, assembled clones with MiXCR and retained in-frame beta chains. CDR3 protein duplicates are merged, each entry listing the most common genes and DNA. None of the V and J calls come from the authors' own analysis; TCRdb made them. The sample table holds 80,000 to 95,000 distinct CDR3 sequences, of which roughly 9.2% were seen once. The ten largest clones take up 1.2% of the sample.

Points the paper makes about the study in general: The repertoire findings for the naive and memory subsets could not be validated against a ground truth because none was available. A few larger clonotypes were present in naive repertoires, particularly the CD8 repertoires, and these clonotypes were possibly memory cells re-expressing CD45RA. The abundance of TCRs followed a power law with an exponent that differed between naive and memory subsets yet stayed consistent across the three individuals. RNA-based TCR counts may be influenced by expression changes linked to T cell activation and differentiation. In both CD4 and CD8 cells, going from naive through CM, EM and EMRA, the Gini index went up while Shannon and inverse Simpson diversity went down. After error correction, only a single occurrence was seen for over 90% of naive TCR sequences, so much steeper abundance distributions were produced than in memory subsets. Clonotypes were defined as single alpha or beta chain sequences, not paired alpha/beta receptors.

From the second PCR step on, the TCR alpha and beta chain libraries were amplified in separate reactions. CMV status of each donor was established by measuring IFNgamma production from CD4+ T cells after fresh PBMCs were stimulated overnight with CMV viral lysate. Using Miltenyi beads, CD4 T cells were first positively selected, and CD8 T cells were then positively selected from the CD4-negative fraction. After staining for CD3, CD4, CD8, CD45RA, CD27 and a live/dead dye, cells were sorted on a BD Aria II into four subsets based on CD45RA and CD27. A few healthy volunteers provided blood, and the blood of each volunteer was split into CD4 and CD8 T cells and then into four differentiation subsets. About 120 ml of peripheral blood was taken from each donor, and PBMC were separated by density-gradient centrifugation on Ficoll-Paque PLUS. After sorting, cells were lysed in RLT buffer, RNA was extracted using a Qiagen RNeasy kit, and the extracted RNA was stored at -80 degrees C.

Sequencing used naive CD8+ T cells from blood. In the paper's terms, the cell subset or site label means: naive T cells, CD45RA high CD27+. Here the chain combines TRBV9 and TRBJ2-3, with 8 bases aligning to TRBD2. The sequence was collected from a human donor in good health. The CDR3 protein is CASSGSGGADTQYF. The sequenced DNA is TGTGCCAGCAGCGGTTCCGGGGGGGCAGATACGCAGTATTTT.